The source of this TCR beta chain is a study of identical twins. Study outcomes and limitations: Zero-insertion analyses could be partly confounded by invariant MAIT and iNKT cells. Cord blood beta clonotypes present at high abundance carried fewer insertions; no such pattern appeared in memory repertoires.

Points on this clonotype: Its specificity is unknown.

TCRdb fed the 5' RACE reads into MiXCR, producing one record per CDR3 protein. The data show fewer than 650,000 distinct CDR3 sequences, roughly 7.2% seen once. V lost 5 bases and J lost 7; bases outside the gene matches: 16. The CDR3 covers 18 residues. Looked up from germline, CDR1 is MNHNS and CDR2 is SASEGT. This same sample was also part of a study on yellow fever vaccine responses in identical twins.

The source of this sequence is a woman under 30 in good health. The chain couples TRBV6-1 to TRBJ1-4; 10 nucleotides line up with TRBD1. Source material: PBMCs. CDR3 residues: CASSRRAGTGVSGEKLFF. The CDR3 nucleotides are TGTGCCAGCAGTCGACGAGCCGGGACAGGGGTTTCGGGTGAAAAACTGTTTTTT.